The TCR beta chain described here comes from a study of response to subunit inactivated influenza vaccine. Notes on the study in general: Each seasonal influenza vaccination recruits few new T cells, the authors suggested.

TCRdb independently ran MiXCR on the RT-PCR reads; one entry per CDR3 protein. This sample has hundreds of thousands of distinct CDR3 sequences, with about 15% found just once. This clonotype has a handful of counts. Its antigen is as yet unknown. The receptor was isolated from a man over 45 who received an inactivated influenza vaccine. The sequenced sample was PBMCs from blood, obtained around two weeks before vaccination.

CDR3 bases: TGTGCCACCTGGCTAGAGGGGAACAATGAGCAGTTCTTC. This encodes CATWLEGNNEQFF. The chain is built from TRBV10-3 and TRBJ2-1; D may be TRBD1 or TRBD2 (5 bases each). Trimming stripped 10 bases from V and 5 bases from J, with 15 bases between. This CDR3 region has 13 residues. Germline assignment: CDR1 ENHRY and CDR2 SYGVKD.